This T cell receptor beta chain was obtained from a study of beta chain features in type 1 diabetes. Study information: On cell yields, gender and age, patients and healthy donors were similar.

The whole isolated RNA underwent reverse transcription, so sequencing captured expressed TCRB transcripts. Sequencing used immunoSEQ multiplex PCR; TCRdb keeps in-frame clones, though not all of them. Seen here are approximately 16,000 clones, under 80% observed once, and the top ten hold roughly 0.84%. The germline V gene encodes CDR1 MNHEY and CDR2 SVGAGI. Trimming removed 8 bases at V and 8 bases at J, with 12 bases between. The CDR3 totals 11 residues. Findings of the study overall: TCRB CDR3s were moderately but significantly shorter in Type 1 diabetes patients in all four CD4+ subsets. For TCRB rearrangement, an influence of HLA type remained unresolved here.

Based on CD45RO/CCR7/CD25/CD127/CD95/CD27, CD4+ regulatory, stem cell-like memory, naive and central memory cells were sorted. This clone was detected a few times. Its antigen is not identified. Input material: stem cell memory CD4+ T cells from blood. V is TRBV6-5 and J is TRBJ1-1; perhaps TRBD1 as D (5 bases). The clonotype originates from a man aged 25 to 40 with type 1 diabetes. CDR3 residues: CASQMGGEAFF. DNA for the CDR3: TGTGCCAGCCAAATGGGGGGGGAAGCTTTCTTT.